A single sample gave rise to the 24 T cell receptor beta chains below, sequenced in a study of CD8+ T cells in alopecia areata. As to treatment: oral pan-JAK inhibitor, 5-10 mg twice daily. It was cDNA, reverse transcribed from extracted RNA, that served as the sequencing template. The protocol was immunoSEQ multiplex PCR, while the TCRdb copy is restricted to in-frame clones and leaves out a portion. This sample yields around 86,000 clones, of which about 70% are seen a single time; roughly 17% belongs to the top ten. Sequences were derived from CD8+ T cells sorted from blood, sampled at week 44, from a patient treated with tofacitinib. Every receptor here comes from a human donor with alopecia areata.

The rearrangement uses TRBV7-7 and TRBJ1-5; no clear D. The CDR3 extends over 11 amino acids. V dropped 4 bases and J dropped 7 bases, with 5 bases sitting between them. Germline V gene lookup returns CDR1 SSHAT and CDR2 FNYEAQ (reference sequence). CDR3 in amino acids: CASSSRQPQHF. DNA of the CDR3: TGTGCCAGCAGCTCTAGACAGCCCCAGCATTTT.

This chain uses TRBV27 with TRBJ2-7; the D gene is possibly TRBD2 (7 bases). This CDR3 is 15 amino acids long. CDR1 and CDR2 from the germline V gene are MNHEY and SMNVEV (reference sequence). The V gene lost 2 bases and the J gene lost 0 bases, with 11 bases spanning the gap. The CDR3: CASSLAGAFSYEQYF. CDR3 in DNA: TGTGCCAGCAGTTTAGCGGGGGCCTTCTCCTACGAGCAGTACTTC.

This clone was found once. A read error may account for a junction end that differs from germline. The chain is built from TRBV15 and TRBJ2-7, with D possibly called TRBD1 or TRBD2 (6 bases each). Germline V CDR1 and CDR2: LNHNV, YYDKDF (reference sequence). The CDR3 totals 11 residues. DNA for the CDR3: TGTGCCACGAGCAGGGGAGGCGAGCAGTACTTC. As protein: CATSRGGEQYF.

The chain recombines TRBV19 with TRBJ2-7, with D maybe TRBD2 (6 bases). The germline CDR1 and CDR2 sequences are LNHDA and SQIVND (reference sequence). The CDR3 is 14 residues long. V lost 0 bases and J lost 0, with 6 bases in between. CDR3 region: CASSIEGGSYEQYF. The CDR3 coding sequence is TGTGCCAGTAGTATAGAGGGGGGCTCCTACGAGCAGTACTTC.

This clone is a singleton in its sample. This chain joins TRBV27 and TRBJ2-7, with D unclear. The CDR3 has 11 residues. The V end was cut by 6 bases, the J end by 5 bases, with 8 bases between. Germline lookup yields CDR1 MNHEY and CDR2 SMNVEV (reference sequence). The CDR3 is CASSRRDEQYF. CDR3 sequence (DNA): TGTGCCAGCAGCCGCCGGGACGAGCAGTACTTC.

This clone was observed a handful of times. The chain recombines TRBV19 with TRBJ1-1; TRBD1 is a possible D gene (5 bases). Germline CDR1 reads LNHDA; CDR2 reads SQIVND (reference sequence). V lost 6 bases and J 8 bases, leaving 16 bases between the germline ends. The CDR3 has 13 residues. The CDR3 region is CASRPPGPEEAFF. The CDR3 DNA is TGTGCCAGTAGACCTCCGGGGCCAGAGGAAGCTTTCTTT.

The table lists this clone with a few counts. J is TRBJ1-1 and V is TRBV5-1; no clear D. Germline V gene lookup returns CDR1 SGHRS and CDR2 YFSETQ. The V and J ends lost 3 bases and 3 bases respectively, with 15 bases between them. The CDR3 totals 15 residues. CDR3: CASSWGNGEYTEAFF. CDR3 in DNA: TGCGCCAGCAGCTGGGGTAATGGAGAGTACACTGAAGCTTTCTTT.

This clone has just one count. V and J are TRBV9 and TRBJ1-2; weak D call: TRBD1 (6 bases). Trimming took 0 bases from V and 4 from J, leaving 16 bases between them. The CDR3 is made up of 16 amino acids. Germline V gene sequence: CDR1 SGDLS, CDR2 YYNGEE. The CDR3 sequence is CASSVAGGEGLYGYTF. CDR3 DNA sequence: TGTGCCAGCAGCGTAGCGGGGGGCGAGGGGCTCTATGGCTACACCTTC.

This chain connects TRBV4-3 to TRBJ1-2; D not certain. Trimming pared 1 base from V and 4 bases from J, leaving 13 bases between. From germline, CDR1 is LGHNA and CDR2 YSLEER. This CDR3 is 15 amino acids long. The CDR3 reads CASSQGVRGFYGYTF. The CDR3 DNA follows: TGCGCCAGCAGCCAAGGAGTCCGAGGGTTCTATGGCTACACCTTC.

The V call is TRBV27, the J call TRBJ1-2, with TRBD1 identical over 9 bases. The CDR3 length is 15 residues. From germline, CDR1 is MNHEY and CDR2 SMNVEV (reference sequence). The J segment lost 6 bases and the V segment lost 2 bases, leaving 7 bases of the junction unmatched. CDR3 nucleotide sequence: TGTGCCAGCAGTTTAATCCCTACAGGGGGCGATGGCTACACCTTC. It yields the protein CASSLIPTGGDGYTF.

This chain connects TRBV9 to TRBJ2-1; TRBD2 agrees at 8 bases. J gave up 7 bases and V 4 bases, and 4 bases lay outside the gene matches. This CDR3 region has 13 residues. CDR1 and CDR2 (germline): SGDLS, YYNGEE. The CDR3 nucleotides read TGTGCCAGCAGCATTAGCGGGAAGAATGAGCAGTTCTTC. It encodes CASSISGKNEQFF.

The CDR3 DNA is TGTGCCAGCAGCTTAGGTGGGGGGGTCCTCTACGAGCAGTACTTC. Protein product: CASSLGGGVLYEQYF. The V call is TRBV7-2, the J call TRBJ2-7; 7 nucleotides agree with TRBD2. Germline values: CDR1 SGHTA, CDR2 FQGNSA. There are 15 residues in the CDR3. V shed 1 base, J shed 3 bases, and the junction held 6 bases outside the gene matches.

J is TRBJ1-2 and V is TRBV7-9; no firm D call. The CDR3 loop spans 12 amino acids. CDR1 and CDR2 from the germline V gene are SEHNR and FQNEAQ (reference sequence). Deletions cut 3 bases from V and 3 bases from J, with 5 bases between. For the CDR3, the DNA is TGTGCCAGCAGCTTCAGTGACTATGGCTACACCTTC. Its translation is CASSFSDYGYTF.

The V call is TRBV29-1, the J call TRBJ1-2; TRBD1 matches at 8 bases. CDR1 and CDR2 (germline): SQVTM, ANQGSEA. The ends lost 3 bases at V and 6 bases at J; junction bases unmatched: 9. CDR3 size: 14 residues. The CDR3 loop is CSVDGTGALDGYTF. The CDR3 DNA follows: TGCAGCGTTGATGGGACAGGCGCCCTGGATGGCTACACCTTC. Full variable domain (outside the CDR3, taken from reference TRBV29-1 and TRBJ1-2): SAVISQKPSRDICQRGTSLTIQCQVDSQVTMMFWYRQQPGQSLTLIATANQGSEATYESGFVIDKFPISRPNLTFSTLTVSNMSPEDSSIYLCSVDGTGALDGYTFGSGTRLTVV.

The rearrangement uses TRBV19 and TRBJ2-1, with a weak D call TRBD2 (7 bases). Germline CDR1 LNHDA, CDR2 SQIVND (reference sequence). The ends were cut back, 9 bases at V and 7 bases at J, with 19 bases in the middle. This CDR3 spans 14 amino acids. The CDR3 coding sequence is TGTGCCAGCAGAGTAGGGGGGGCTGAAAATGAGCAGTTCTTC. It encodes CASRVGGAENEQFF.

Regarding this clone: The sample has other DNA sequences that encode this CDR3 too. The chain has TRBV9 and TRBJ1-5; D is unresolved. This CDR3 comprises 14 residues. CDR1 and CDR2 from the germline V gene are SGDLS and YYNGEE. Trimming left V 0 bases short and J 0 bases short, with 4 bases between. DNA for the CDR3: TGTGCCAGCAGCGTAGGAGATAGCAATCAGCCCCAGCATTTT. The encoded protein is CASSVGDSNQPQHF.

This clone was observed once. The J gene is TRBJ2-5, the V gene TRBV11-2; tentatively, D is TRBD2 (6 bases). Between the trimmed V and J ends, which lost 2 bases and 2 bases, there was a span of 6 bases. The CDR3 totals 13 residues. The germline V gene has CDR1 SGHAT and CDR2 FQNNGV. The CDR3 protein is CASSLRGQETQYF. The CDR3 region has the DNA TGTGCCAGCAGCTTACGGGGGCAAGAGACCCAGTACTTC.

This clone was seen a few times. This chain links TRBV27 with TRBJ2-7; D is unclear. The CDR3 consists of 14 residues. Germline CDR1 MNHEY, CDR2 SMNVEV (reference sequence). V shed 1 base and J shed 3 bases, with 10 bases lying between them. The CDR3 DNA is TGTGCCAGCAGTTTATTAGGGAAAGGCTACGAGCAGTACTTC. Residues: CASSLLGKGYEQYF.

V and J are TRBV2 and TRBJ1-1; the D gene is possibly TRBD1 (5 bases). The CDR3 contains 14 residues. Trimming stripped 3 bases from V and 6 bases from J, with 14 bases between. Looked up from germline, CDR1 is SNHLY and CDR2 is FYNNEI. The CDR3 DNA reads as TGTGCCAGCAGTGAGCGGGGGGATCAACCTGAAGCTTTCTTT. This translates into CASSERGDQPEAFF. The variable domain in full, with the rest retrieved from reference TRBV2 and TRBJ1-1, is EPEVTQTPSHQVTQMGQEVILRCVPISNHLYFYWYRQILGQKVEFLVSFYNNEISEKSEIFDDQFSVERPDGSNFTLKIRSTKLEDSAMYFCASSERGDQPEAFFGQGTRLTVV.

The chain links TRBV29-1 to TRBJ2-1, with a weak D call TRBD2 (6 bases). The CDR3 contains 13 residues. V lost 6 bases, J lost 2 bases, and 11 bases lay in between. Germline V CDR1 and CDR2: SQVTM, ANQGSEA. CDR3 residues: CSVRGGTYNEQFF. The CDR3 nucleotides read TGCAGCGTGCGGGGTGGCACCTACAATGAGCAGTTCTTC.

This clone was seen only a few times. The gene calls are TRBV18 and TRBJ1-5; the D gene is possibly TRBD1 (6 bases). The CDR3 spans 12 residues. Deletions cut 6 bases from V and 4 bases from J, with 7 bases between. The germline V gene has CDR1 KGHSH and CDR2 LQKENI. The CDR3 sequence: CASSQGNQPQHF. The CDR3 DNA is TGTGCCAGCTCCCAGGGGAATCAGCCCCAGCATTTT.

The chain recombines TRBV5-6 with TRBJ2-1, with 9 bases matching TRBD1. Trimming took 7 bases from V and 8 from J; bases not matched to a gene: 16. The germline V gene encodes CDR1 SGHDT and CDR2 YYEEEE. The CDR3 has 16 residues. In nucleotides, the CDR3 is TGTGCCAGCTCCCCCGGGGGAAGGACAGGGGCCGATGAGCAGTTCTTC. It yields the protein CASSPGGRTGADEQFF.

The rearrangement joins TRBV5-4 to TRBJ1-1; TRBD1 agrees at 9 bases. CDR1 and CDR2 (germline): SGHNT, YYREEE (reference sequence). The CDR3 consists of 13 residues. V shed 5 bases, J shed 3 bases, and the junction held 2 bases outside the gene matches. The CDR3 region has the DNA TGTGCCAGCAGTCGACAGGGGGACACTGAAGCTTTCTTT. It translates to CASSRQGDTEAFF.

This chain links TRBV6-1 with TRBJ1-1; 10 bases fit TRBD1. The CDR3 extends over 16 amino acids. Trimming at V came to 2 bases and at J to 6 bases, leaving 9 bases not matched to a gene. CDR1 is MNHNS, CDR2 SASEGT, per germline. The CDR3 reads CASSEKGQGSGAEAFF. DNA of the CDR3: TGTGCCAGCAGTGAAAAGGGACAGGGGTCGGGCGCTGAAGCTTTCTTT.